These 20 T cell receptor beta chains share one sample of origin, sequenced in a study of beta chain features in type 1 diabetes (dated by TCRdb to 2016 to 2019). The library relied on the immunoSEQ multiplex PCR assay. All of the isolated RNA was reverse transcribed with the High Capacity cDNA Reverse Transcription Kit, so expressed TCRB transcripts were sequenced. This immuneACCESS table, as held by TCRdb, lists in-frame sequences with V and J called but not all clones. Of the missing ones, under half trace to an unresolved V gene in checked studies; the others have no known cause. The sample table records nearly 250,000 clones; around 68% of these occur just once. The ten largest clones add up to approximately 0.053% of the sample. Sequencing used naive CD4+ T cells from blood. The cell subset or site label corresponds to: true naive CD4+ T cells. The receptors stem from a man aged 25-45 years in good health.

Comment on this clone: Other nucleotide sequences in the sample specify the same CDR3. The chain has TRBV5-1 and TRBJ2-7; D uncertain. Germline V gene data show CDR1 as SGHRS and CDR2 as YFSETQ. The V end lost 0 bases, the J end lost 0 bases, and 7 bases lay between the germline ends. This CDR3 has 14 amino acids. CDR3 region: CASSLEGSSYEQYF. The CDR3 DNA follows: TGCGCCAGCAGCTTGGAGGGAAGCTCCTACGAGCAGTACTTC.

V and J are TRBV15 and TRBJ1-1, with D unresolved. The CDR3 is made up of 15 amino acids. From germline, CDR1 is LNHNV and CDR2 YYDKDF (reference sequence). V gave up 5 bases and J gave up 5 bases, with 18 bases separating them. The CDR3 protein is CATSRNLAGWTEAFF. In nucleotides, the CDR3 is TGTGCCACCAGCCGGAACCTAGCCGGGTGGACTGAAGCTTTCTTT.

This chain connects TRBV11-2 to TRBJ2-7; TRBD2 agrees at 12 bases. The CDR3 runs 12 residues. V was pared by 6 bases and J by 12 bases, with 6 bases of the junction left unmatched. Germline assignment: CDR1 SGHAT and CDR2 FQNNGV. CDR3 region: CASRRLAGVPYF. The CDR3 DNA is TGTGCCAGCAGGAGACTAGCGGGAGTGCCGTACTTC.

J is TRBJ2-7 and V is TRBV4-2; 11 bases are a match to TRBD2. The CDR3 length is 14 residues. V lost 4 bases, J lost 7 bases, and 6 bases stayed unmatched. The germline V gene has CDR1 LGHNA and CDR2 YNFKEQ. The DNA for the CDR3 is TGTGCCAGCAGCCCTTCACTAGCGGGGGAAGAGCAGTACTTC. Translation: CASSPSLAGEEQYF.

The gene calls are TRBV10-3 and TRBJ2-5; 8 bases align to TRBD2. Germline CDR1 is ENHRY and CDR2 is SYGVKD. There are 13 residues in the CDR3. The J segment lost 5 bases and the V segment lost 5 bases, leaving 4 bases of the junction unmatched. The CDR3 loop reads CAISPSGGETQYF. CDR3 DNA: TGTGCCATCAGTCCCAGCGGGGGTGAGACCCAGTACTTC.

The chain uses TRBV29-1 and TRBJ1-2; no firm D call. The germline V gene has CDR1 SQVTM and CDR2 ANQGSEA. This CDR3 is 13 amino acids long. V was clipped by 4 bases and J by 4 bases, with 13 bases between them. DNA for the CDR3: TGCAGCGTTGGTGACCCAACTACCTATGGCTACACCTTC. Its translation: CSVGDPTTYGYTF.

The chain uses TRBV2 and TRBJ2-6, with D uncertain. Trimming shortened V by 3 bases and J by 0 bases, and 0 bases separated the two germline ends. Per germline, CDR1 SNHLY and CDR2 FYNNEI. The length of the CDR3 is 13 residues. CDR3 loop: CASSDSGANVLTF. The CDR3 bases are TGTGCCAGCAGTGACTCTGGGGCCAACGTCCTGACTTTC.

The V gene is TRBV28, the J gene TRBJ2-2, with D possibly being TRBD1 or TRBD2 (6 bases each). The CDR3 sequence is 15 residues long. Trimming stripped 4 bases from V and 0 bases from J, with 9 bases between. Germline CDR1 reads MDHEN; CDR2 reads SYDVKM. Here the CDR3 reads CASSSGGANTGELFF. CDR3 bases: TGTGCCAGCAGTTCCGGGGGCGCGAACACCGGGGAGCTGTTTTTT.

This clone turned up a few times. This chain uses TRBV20-1 with TRBJ1-1; D remains unclear. Germline V gene data show CDR1 as DFQATT and CDR2 as SNEGSKA (reference sequence). The CDR3 has 11 amino acids. Trimming removed 6 bases from V and 9 bases from J, with 14 bases in between. The CDR3 region is CSAKTEVKAFF. Here the CDR3 DNA reads TGCAGTGCCAAAACGGAGGTTAAAGCTTTCTTT.

The gene calls are TRBV19 and TRBJ2-3; D might be TRBD2 (5 bases). The CDR3 length is 11 residues. V was cut by 9 bases and J by 9 bases, with 13 bases left in between. CDR1 and CDR2 (germline): LNHDA, SQIVND (reference sequence). CDR3: CASHEGGTQYF. The CDR3 nucleotides are TGTGCCAGCCACGAGGGCGGAACGCAGTATTTT.

This chain links TRBV30 with TRBJ1-6; D gene ambiguous. V gave up 0 bases and J gave up 0 bases, with 9 bases separating them. The germline gives CDR1 GTSNPN, CDR2 SVGIG (reference sequence). The CDR3 has 16 residues. CDR3 DNA: TGTGCCTGGAGTGTGTTGGTCAGCTCCTATAATTCACCCCTCCACTTT. Protein sequence: CAWSVLVSSYNSPLHF. The variable domain in full, completed from reference TRBV30 and TRBJ1-6, reads SQTIHQWPATLVQPVGSPLSLECTVEGTSNPNLYWYRQAAGRGLQLLFYSVGIGQISSEVPQNLSASRPQDRQFILSSKKLLLSDSGFYLCAWSVLVSSYNSPLHFGNGTRLTVT.

V usage is TRBV18 and J usage is TRBJ2-2; 7 bases agree with TRBD2. This CDR3 comprises 15 residues. V lost 3 bases, J lost 5 bases, and 6 bases stayed unmatched. Per germline, CDR1 KGHSH and CDR2 LQKENI. The DNA for the CDR3 is TGTGCCAGCTCACCGTGGCTAGCGGAAACCGGGGAGCTGTTTTTT. As protein: CASSPWLAETGELFF. The variable domain in full, with the rest retrieved from reference TRBV18 and TRBJ2-2, is NAGVMQNPRHLVRRRGQEARLRCSPMKGHSHVYWYRQLPEEGLKFMVYLQKENIIDESGMPKERFSAEFPKEGPSILRIQQVVRGDSAAYFCASSPWLAETGELFFGEGSRLTVL.

CDR3 loop: CSVVSGVRGDIQYF. The CDR3 nucleotides read TGCAGCGTTGTGTCCGGCGTCAGGGGGGACATTCAGTACTTC. V is TRBV29-1 and J is TRBJ2-4; perhaps TRBD1 as D (7 bases). Trimming removed 4 bases at V and 8 bases at J, with 18 bases between. The CDR3 loop spans 14 amino acids. Germline values: CDR1 SQVTM, CDR2 ANQGSEA.

The chain combines TRBV13 with TRBJ2-2, with D possibly TRBD2 on 5 matching bases. There are 15 residues in the CDR3. Trimming shortened V by 5 bases and J by 2 bases, and 12 bases separated the two germline ends. The V gene's germline CDR1 is PRHDT and CDR2 FYEKMQ (reference sequence). CDR3 loop: CASSTGKFNTGELFF. CDR3 sequence (DNA): TGTGCCAGCAGCACGGGGAAATTTAACACCGGGGAGCTGTTTTTT.

The chain has TRBV30 and TRBJ2-3, with 7 bases fitting TRBD2. The germline CDR1 and CDR2 sequences are GTSNPN and SVGIG (reference sequence). The CDR3 is 15 amino acids. The V gene end was trimmed by 0 bases and the J gene end by 2 bases; junction bases not matched to a gene: 5. The chain's CDR3 is CAWSVRSGNTDTQYF. CDR3 nucleotide sequence: TGTGCCTGGAGTGTACGAAGCGGGAACACAGATACGCAGTATTTT.

The chain joins TRBV29-1 to TRBJ2-3, with 10 bases that match TRBD1. The trim removed 7 bases at V and 3 bases at J, leaving 4 bases unmatched. This CDR3 spans 13 amino acids. Germline loops: CDR1 SQVTM, CDR2 ANQGSEA. CDR3 sequence: CSDLDRGTDTQYF. In DNA, the CDR3 is TGCAGCGATCTGGACAGGGGGACAGATACGCAGTATTTT.

The rearrangement uses TRBV5-4 and TRBJ2-5; D is ambiguous. The CDR3 runs to 13 residues. The germline V gene has CDR1 SGHNT and CDR2 YYREEE (reference sequence). V was shortened by 1 base and J by 0 bases, with 4 bases between the two germline ends. The CDR3 loop is CASSLTDQETQYF. The CDR3 DNA sequence: TGTGCCAGCAGCTTGACAGACCAAGAGACCCAGTACTTC.

CDR3 residues: CASGIIREREQYF. The CDR3 bases are TGTGCCAGCGGAATTATAAGGGAGCGCGAGCAGTACTTC. V gene TRBV2 combines with J gene TRBJ2-7; maybe TRBD2 (5 bases). The V end lost 8 bases, the J end lost 6 bases, and 17 bases lay between the germline ends. From germline, CDR1 is SNHLY and CDR2 FYNNEI. There are 13 residues in the CDR3. Complete variable domain (other parts from reference TRBV2 and TRBJ2-7): EPEVTQTPSHQVTQMGQEVILRCVPISNHLYFYWYRQILGQKVEFLVSFYNNEISEKSEIFDDQFSVERPDGSNFTLKIRSTKLEDSAMYFCASGIIREREQYFGPGTRLTVT.

The chain uses TRBV13 and TRBJ2-5; weak D call: TRBD2 (5 bases). Between the trimmed V and J ends, which lost 8 bases and 8 bases, there was a span of 12 bases. Germline V gives CDR1 PRHDT, CDR2 FYEKMQ (reference sequence). The CDR3 has 11 residues. The CDR3 DNA is TGTGCCAGCTACTCCCGGGGAACCCAGTACTTC. Translation gives CASYSRGTQYF.

This clone was seen once. CDR3 nucleotides: TGTGCCTGGAGTGGTATCGACAGGGTGAACACCGGGGAGCTGTTTTTT. As protein: CAWSGIDRVNTGELFF. The rearrangement joins TRBV30 to TRBJ2-2; 7 bases line up with TRBD1. Trimming took 1 base from V and 1 from J; bases not matched to a gene: 6. The CDR3 length is 16 residues. CDR1 is GTSNPN and CDR2 is SVGIG in the germline V gene (reference sequence).